This T cell receptor beta chain stems from a study of cytomegalovirus exposure and HLA in healthy donors. PCR involved 60 Vbeta and 13 Jbeta primers. Authors' processing steps: An analysis that came later counted tens of millions of unique TCR beta chains, approximately 10 million shared. Assay used: immunoSEQ multiplex PCR; TCRdb lists only in-frame clones, some missing. That table gives V, J and clone size, and the DNA gave D and trimming. The sample records about 150,000 clones, under 75% being singletons. Concerning this clone itself: No antigen is known for it.

Germline V lookup: CDR1 MNHEY, CDR2 SVGAGI. J gave up 7 bases and V 5 bases, and 5 bases lay outside the gene matches. The CDR3 has 13 residues. Study-wide findings and caveats: Follow-up analysis seemed to connect common viral pathogens with several of the most significant clusters identified. In a later analysis, most CMV-associated TCR beta chains appeared HLA-restricted. TCR sequences were mostly rare, though some public TCRs occurred in many donors.

The genes are TRBV6-5 and TRBJ1-1, with 9 bases that match TRBD1. Sequenced material: PBMCs. The receptor's source is a woman aged 60-75 years in good health and CMV-seropositive. In nucleotides, the CDR3 is TGTGCCAGCAGTAGGGGACAGGGCGTTGAAGCTTTCTTT. This encodes CASSRGQGVEAFF.